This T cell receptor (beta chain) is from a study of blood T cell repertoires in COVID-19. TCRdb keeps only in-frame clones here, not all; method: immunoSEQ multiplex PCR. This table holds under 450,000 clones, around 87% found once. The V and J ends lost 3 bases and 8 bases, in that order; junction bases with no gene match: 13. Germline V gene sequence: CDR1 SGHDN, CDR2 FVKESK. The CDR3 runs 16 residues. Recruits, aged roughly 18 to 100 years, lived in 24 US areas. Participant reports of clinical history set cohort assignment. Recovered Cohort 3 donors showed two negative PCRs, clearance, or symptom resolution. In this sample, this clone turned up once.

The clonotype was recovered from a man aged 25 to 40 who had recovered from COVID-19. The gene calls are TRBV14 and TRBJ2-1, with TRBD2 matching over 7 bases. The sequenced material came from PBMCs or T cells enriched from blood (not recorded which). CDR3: CASSHTAFRLADEQFF. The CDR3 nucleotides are TGTGCCAGCAGCCACACGGCTTTTCGACTAGCCGATGAGCAGTTCTTC.